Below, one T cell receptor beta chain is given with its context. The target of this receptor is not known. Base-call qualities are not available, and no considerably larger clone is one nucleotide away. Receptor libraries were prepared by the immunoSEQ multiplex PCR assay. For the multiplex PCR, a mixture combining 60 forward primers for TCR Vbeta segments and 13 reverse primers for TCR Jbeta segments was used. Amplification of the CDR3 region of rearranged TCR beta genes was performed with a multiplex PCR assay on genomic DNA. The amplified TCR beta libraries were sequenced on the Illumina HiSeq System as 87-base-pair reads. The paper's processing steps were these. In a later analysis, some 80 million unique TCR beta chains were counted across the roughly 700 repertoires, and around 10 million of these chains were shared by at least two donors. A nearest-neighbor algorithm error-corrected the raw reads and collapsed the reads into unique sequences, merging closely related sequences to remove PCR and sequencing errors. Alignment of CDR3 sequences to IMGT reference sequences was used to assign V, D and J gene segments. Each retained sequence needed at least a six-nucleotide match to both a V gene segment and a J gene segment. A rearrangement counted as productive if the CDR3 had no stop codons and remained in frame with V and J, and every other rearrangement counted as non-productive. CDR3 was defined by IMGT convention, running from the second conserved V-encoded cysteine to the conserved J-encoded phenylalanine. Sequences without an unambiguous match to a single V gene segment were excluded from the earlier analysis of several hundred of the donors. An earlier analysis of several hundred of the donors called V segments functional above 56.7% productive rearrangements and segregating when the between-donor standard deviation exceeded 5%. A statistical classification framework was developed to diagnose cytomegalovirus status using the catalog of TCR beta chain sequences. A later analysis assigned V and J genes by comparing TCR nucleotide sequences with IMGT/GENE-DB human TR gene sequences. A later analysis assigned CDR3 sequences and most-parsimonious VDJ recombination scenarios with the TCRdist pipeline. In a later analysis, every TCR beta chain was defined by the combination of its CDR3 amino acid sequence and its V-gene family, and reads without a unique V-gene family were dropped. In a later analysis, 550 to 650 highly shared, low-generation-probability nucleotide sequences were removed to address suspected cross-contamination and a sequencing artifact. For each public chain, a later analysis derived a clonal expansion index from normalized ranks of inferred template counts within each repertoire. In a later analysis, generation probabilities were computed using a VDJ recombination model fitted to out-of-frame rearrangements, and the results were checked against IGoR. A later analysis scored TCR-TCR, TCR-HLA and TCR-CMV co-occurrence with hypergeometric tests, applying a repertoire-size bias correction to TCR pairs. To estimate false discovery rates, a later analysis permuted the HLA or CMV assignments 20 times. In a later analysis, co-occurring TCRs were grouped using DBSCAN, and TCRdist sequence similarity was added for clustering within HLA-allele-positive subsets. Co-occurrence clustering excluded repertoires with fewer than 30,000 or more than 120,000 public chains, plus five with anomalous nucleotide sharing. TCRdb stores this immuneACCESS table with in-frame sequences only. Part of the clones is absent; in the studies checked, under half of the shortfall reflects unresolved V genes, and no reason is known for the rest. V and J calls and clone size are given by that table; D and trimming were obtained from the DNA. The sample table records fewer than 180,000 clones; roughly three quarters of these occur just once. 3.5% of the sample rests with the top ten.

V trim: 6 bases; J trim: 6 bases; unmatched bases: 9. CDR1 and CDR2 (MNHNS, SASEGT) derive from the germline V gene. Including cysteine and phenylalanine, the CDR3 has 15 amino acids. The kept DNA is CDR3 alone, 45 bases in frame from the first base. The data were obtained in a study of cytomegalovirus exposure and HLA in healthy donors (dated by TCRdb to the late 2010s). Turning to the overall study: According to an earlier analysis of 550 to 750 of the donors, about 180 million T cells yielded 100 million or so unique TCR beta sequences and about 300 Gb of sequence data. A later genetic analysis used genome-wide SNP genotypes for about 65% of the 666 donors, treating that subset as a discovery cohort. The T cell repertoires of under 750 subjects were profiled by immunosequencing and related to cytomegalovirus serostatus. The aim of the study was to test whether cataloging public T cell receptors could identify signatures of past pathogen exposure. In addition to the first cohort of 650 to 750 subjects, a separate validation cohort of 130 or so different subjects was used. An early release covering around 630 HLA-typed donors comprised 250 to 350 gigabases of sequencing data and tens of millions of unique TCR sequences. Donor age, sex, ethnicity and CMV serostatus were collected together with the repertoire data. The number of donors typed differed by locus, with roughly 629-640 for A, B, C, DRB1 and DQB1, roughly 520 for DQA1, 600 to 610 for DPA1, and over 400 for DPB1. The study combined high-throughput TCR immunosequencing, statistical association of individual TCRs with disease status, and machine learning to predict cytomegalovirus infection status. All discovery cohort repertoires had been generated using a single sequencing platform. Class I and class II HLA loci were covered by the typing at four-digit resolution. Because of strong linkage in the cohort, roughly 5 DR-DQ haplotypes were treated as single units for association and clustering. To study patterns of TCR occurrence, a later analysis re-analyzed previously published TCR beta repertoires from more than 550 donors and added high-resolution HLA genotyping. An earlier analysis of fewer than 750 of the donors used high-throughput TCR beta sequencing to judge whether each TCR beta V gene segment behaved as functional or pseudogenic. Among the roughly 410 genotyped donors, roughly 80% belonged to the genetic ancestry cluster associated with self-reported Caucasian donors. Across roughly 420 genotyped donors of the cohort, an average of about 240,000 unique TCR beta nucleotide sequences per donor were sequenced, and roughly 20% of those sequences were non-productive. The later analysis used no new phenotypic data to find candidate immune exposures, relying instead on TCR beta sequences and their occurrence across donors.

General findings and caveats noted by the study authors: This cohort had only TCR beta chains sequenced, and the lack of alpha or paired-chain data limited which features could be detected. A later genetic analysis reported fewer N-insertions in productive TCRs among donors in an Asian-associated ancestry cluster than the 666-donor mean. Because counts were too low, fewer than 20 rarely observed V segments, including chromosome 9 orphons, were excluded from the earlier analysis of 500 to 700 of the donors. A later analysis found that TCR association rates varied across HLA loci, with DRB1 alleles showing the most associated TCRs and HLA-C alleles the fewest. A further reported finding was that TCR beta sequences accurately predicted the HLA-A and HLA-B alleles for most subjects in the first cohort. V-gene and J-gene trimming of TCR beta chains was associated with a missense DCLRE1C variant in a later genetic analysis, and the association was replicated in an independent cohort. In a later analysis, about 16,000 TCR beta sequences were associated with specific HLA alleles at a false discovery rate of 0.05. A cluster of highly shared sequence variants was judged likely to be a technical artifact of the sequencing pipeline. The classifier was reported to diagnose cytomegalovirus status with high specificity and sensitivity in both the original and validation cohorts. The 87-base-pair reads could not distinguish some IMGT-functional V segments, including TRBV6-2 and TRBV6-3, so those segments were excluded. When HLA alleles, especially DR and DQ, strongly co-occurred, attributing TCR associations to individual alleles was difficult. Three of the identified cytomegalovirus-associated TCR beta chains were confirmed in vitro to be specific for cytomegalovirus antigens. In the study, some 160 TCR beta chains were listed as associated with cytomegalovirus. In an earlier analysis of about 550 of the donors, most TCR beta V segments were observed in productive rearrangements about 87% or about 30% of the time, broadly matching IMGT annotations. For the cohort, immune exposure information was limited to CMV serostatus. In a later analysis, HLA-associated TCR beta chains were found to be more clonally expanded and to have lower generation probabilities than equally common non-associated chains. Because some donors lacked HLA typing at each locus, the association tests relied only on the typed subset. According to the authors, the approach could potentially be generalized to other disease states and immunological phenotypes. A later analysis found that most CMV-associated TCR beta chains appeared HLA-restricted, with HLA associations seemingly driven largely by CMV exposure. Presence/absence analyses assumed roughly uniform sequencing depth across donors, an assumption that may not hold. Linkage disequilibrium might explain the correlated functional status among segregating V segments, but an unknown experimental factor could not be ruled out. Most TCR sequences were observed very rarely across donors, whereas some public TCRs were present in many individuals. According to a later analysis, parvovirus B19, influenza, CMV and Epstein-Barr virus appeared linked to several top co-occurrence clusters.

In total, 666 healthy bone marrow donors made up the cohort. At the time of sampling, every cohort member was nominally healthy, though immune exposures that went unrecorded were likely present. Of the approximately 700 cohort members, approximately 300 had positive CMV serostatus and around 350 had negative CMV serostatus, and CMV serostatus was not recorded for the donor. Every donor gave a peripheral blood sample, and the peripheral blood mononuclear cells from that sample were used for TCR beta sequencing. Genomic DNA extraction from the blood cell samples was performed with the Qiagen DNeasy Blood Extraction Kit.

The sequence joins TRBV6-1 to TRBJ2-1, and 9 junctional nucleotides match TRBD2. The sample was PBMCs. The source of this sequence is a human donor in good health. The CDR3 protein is CASRDAGGPSNEQFF. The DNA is TGTGCCAGCAGGGACGCGGGGGGGCCTTCCAATGAGCAGTTCTTC.